This record covers a single T cell receptor beta chain. This entry comes from a study of shared clonotypes between healthy human individuals. Assay used: immunoSEQ multiplex PCR; TCRdb lists only in-frame clones, some missing. This sample has under 1,100,000 clones, with about 70% found just once. CDR1 SQVTM and CDR2 ANQGSEA come from the germline V gene. V was shortened by 6 bases and J by 9 bases, with 12 bases between the two germline ends. There are 11 residues in the CDR3. The source material was memory CD4+ T cells sorted from blood. Stated subset: CD45RA-negative fraction. This chain connects TRBV29-1 to TRBJ1-5, with D uncertain. This receptor was taken from a man aged 18 to 29 in good health. CDR3 DNA sequence: TGCAGCGTGTCGGACGTCGGGCCCCAGCATTTT. It codes for CSVSDVGPQHF.